The 18 T cell receptor beta chains below all came from one sample that was sequenced in a study of blood T cell repertoires in COVID-19. The repertoire was sequenced with immunoSEQ multiplex PCR; TCRdb's copy has only in-frame clones and lacks some. The sample has over 150,000 clones; roughly 90% are singletons. The sample was peripheral blood. The receptors originated from a man aged 50 or older with COVID-19, enrolled during active disease.

CDR3 region: CASSEVGGGGSDTQYF. Written as DNA, the CDR3 is TGTGCCAGCAGTGAAGTAGGGGGAGGGGGGTCAGATACGCAGTATTTT. The chain joins TRBV6-1 to TRBJ2-3; TRBD2 might be the D (7 bases). CDR1 and CDR2 (germline): MNHNS, SASEGT. V lost 1 base to trimming and J lost 4 bases, with 15 bases between them. This CDR3 has 16 residues.

The chain carries TRBV6-1 and TRBJ2-3; 8 nucleotides agree with TRBD2. This CDR3 comprises 19 residues. Germline V gene lookup returns CDR1 MNHNS and CDR2 SASEGT. V dropped 0 bases and J dropped 7; count of bases not matched to a gene: 18. The chain's CDR3 is CASSEAARVSGSSPNTQYF. CDR3 DNA sequence: TGTGCCAGCAGTGAAGCGGCCCGGGTGAGCGGGAGCTCTCCGAATACGCAGTATTTT.

The chain recombines TRBV5-1 with TRBJ2-6; D is perhaps TRBD1 (6 bases). CDR1 is SGHRS and CDR2 is YFSETQ in the germline V gene. The CDR3 has 16 amino acids. The ends were cut back, 0 bases at V and 3 bases at J, with 10 bases in the middle. The CDR3 coding sequence is TGCGCCAGCAGCTTGGACAGGGTGGGTGGGGCCAACGTCCTGACTTTC. This gives the protein CASSLDRVGGANVLTF.

The rearrangement links TRBV10-2 to TRBJ2-2; tentative D call: TRBD1 (6 bases). Germline loops: CDR1 WSHSY, CDR2 SAAADI. The CDR3 extends over 16 amino acids. The V gene lost 3 bases and the J gene lost 6 bases, with 17 bases spanning the gap. The CDR3 region is CASSEPGAALPGELFF. In nucleotides, the CDR3 is TGCGCCAGCAGTGAACCAGGGGCCGCCCTCCCCGGGGAGCTGTTTTTT.

V usage is TRBV18 and J usage is TRBJ1-6; 8 nucleotides line up with TRBD1. Germline values: CDR1 KGHSH, CDR2 LQKENI. The V gene end was trimmed by 3 bases and the J gene end by 0 bases; junction bases not matched to a gene: 10. This CDR3 is built from 19 residues. The CDR3 spells CASSPKFRDRSSYNSPLHF. CDR3 nucleotides: TGTGCCAGCTCACCCAAGTTTCGGGACAGGAGCTCCTATAATTCACCCCTCCACTTT.

The chain recombines TRBV28 with TRBJ1-1; no reliable D call. This CDR3 spans 13 amino acids. The V gene's germline CDR1 is MDHEN and CDR2 SYDVKM. V lost 7 bases to trimming and J lost 2 bases, with 11 bases between them. CDR3 residues: CASIRDPNTEAFF. CDR3 DNA: TGTGCCAGCATAAGAGATCCAAACACTGAAGCTTTCTTT. Complete variable domain (other parts from reference TRBV28 and TRBJ1-1): DVKVTQSSRYLVKRTGEKVFLECVQDMDHENMFWYRQDPGLGLRLIYFSYDVKMKEKGDIPEGYSVSREKKERFSLILESASTNQTSMYLCASIRDPNTEAFFGQGTRLTVV.

In its sample, this clone was seen a few times. This chain uses TRBV7-9 with TRBJ2-1, with 11 bases fitting TRBD2. The CDR3 runs to 18 residues. Germline trimming cut 3 bases from V and 2 bases from J; bases unmatched to any gene: 9. CDR1 is SEHNR, CDR2 FQNEAQ, per germline (reference sequence). CDR3 residues: CASSFKVRLAGTYNEQFF. CDR3 sequence (DNA): TGTGCCAGCAGCTTCAAAGTCCGACTAGCGGGGACCTACAATGAGCAGTTCTTC.

Comments on this clone: One end of the junction does not line up with germline, which may come from a read error. The chain has TRBV6-4 and TRBJ2-2; 10 bases match TRBD2. CDR1 MRHNA and CDR2 SNTAGT come from the germline V gene. The CDR3 sequence is 18 residues long. CDR3 residues: CASSATEAGGQNPGELFF. CDR3 sequence (DNA): TGTGCCAGCAGTGCGACTGAAGCGGGGGGGCAGAACCCCGGGGAGCTGTTTTTT.

The CDR3 DNA follows: TGTGCCAGCAGACCTACCCTAGCGGACGGGCAAGAGACCCAGTACTTC. This codes for CASRPTLADGQETQYF. The V and J genes are TRBV3-1 (or the pseudogene TRBV3-2) and TRBJ2-5; TRBD2 agrees at 7 bases. This CDR3 has 16 amino acids. With V trimmed by 6 bases and J by 2 bases, 12 bases remained unmatched. Germline CDR1 is LGHDT and CDR2 is YNNKEL (reference sequence).

The V gene is TRBV7-6, the J gene TRBJ2-5; 8 bases fit TRBD1. CDR3 size: 17 residues. Germline values: CDR1 SGHVS, CDR2 FNYEAQ. Trimming removed 2 bases from V and 2 bases from J; junction bases left unmatched: 10. The CDR3 sequence: CASSLNGGTGGQETQYF. Here the CDR3 DNA reads TGTGCCAGCAGCTTAAACGGGGGAACAGGGGGACAAGAGACCCAGTACTTC.

The rearrangement links TRBV4-3 to TRBJ2-7; weak D call: TRBD1 (6 bases). CDR3 length: 13 amino acids. V was shortened by 4 bases and J by 4 bases, with 11 bases between the two germline ends. Germline V CDR1 and CDR2: LGHNA, YSLEER. The CDR3 sequence is CASSPHQGYEQYF. The CDR3 region has the DNA TGCGCCAGCAGCCCGCACCAGGGGTACGAGCAGTACTTC.

This chain links TRBV27 with TRBJ2-5; D remains ambiguous. CDR1 is MNHEY, CDR2 SMNVEV, per germline (reference sequence). The CDR3 loop spans 15 amino acids. Trimming took 6 bases from V and 0 from J, leaving 14 bases between them. CDR3 nucleotide sequence: TGTGCCAGCAGCCCCGTTGGGCTGTACCAAGAGACCCAGTACTTC. Translated: CASSPVGLYQETQYF.

This clone turned up a few times. The chain has TRBV21-1 and TRBJ2-2; the table's D call of TRBD1 was not tested on the DNA. TRBV21-1 is labeled a pseudogene. This CDR3 has 16 residues. In nucleotides, the CDR3 is TGTGCCAGCAGCACGTGGACAGGGGTCAGTGCCGGGGAGCTGTTTTTT. This gives the protein CASSTWTGVSAGELFF.

There are a few counts of this clone. The chain employs TRBV14 and TRBJ2-5; tentatively, D is TRBD1 (5 bases). Trimming removed 1 base from V and 7 bases from J, with 25 bases in between. This CDR3 comprises 18 residues. From germline, CDR1 is SGHDN and CDR2 FVKESK. In DNA form, the CDR3 reads TGTGCCAGCAGCCAAGCGGCCCGGACCGAACTCGAAGGGGTGACCCAGTACTTC. It specifies CASSQAARTELEGVTQYF.

V usage is TRBV18 and J usage is TRBJ1-5; a weak D match, TRBD1 (6 bases). The CDR3 is 15 residues long. V was pared by 8 bases and J by 2 bases, with 16 bases between. Looked up from germline, CDR1 is KGHSH and CDR2 is LQKENI. The CDR3 loop reads CASAGSPGGNQPQHF. The CDR3 nucleotides are TGTGCCAGCGCAGGGAGCCCAGGGGGCAATCAGCCCCAGCATTTT.

This clone was detected only once. The chain carries TRBV7-3 and TRBJ2-3; 12 bases fit TRBD1. The CDR3 runs to 17 residues. V lost 4 bases to trimming and J lost 0 bases; unmatched junction nucleotides: 5. Germline values: CDR1 SGHTA, CDR2 FQGTGA. This chain's CDR3 is CASSSPGQGASTDTQYF. For the CDR3, the DNA is TGTGCCAGCAGCTCCCCGGGACAGGGGGCTAGCACAGATACGCAGTATTTT.

The chain joins TRBV18 to TRBJ2-7, with D uncertain. Germline V gives CDR1 KGHSH, CDR2 LQKENI. Between the trimmed V and J ends, which lost 2 bases and 4 bases, there was a span of 6 bases. The CDR3 runs 12 residues. CDR3 in amino acids: CASSPSQYEQYF. The CDR3 region has the DNA TGTGCCAGCTCACCATCTCAGTACGAGCAGTACTTC.

This clone has only one observation. The gene calls are TRBV13 and TRBJ1-6; a possible D gene is TRBD1 (5 bases). V was pared by 1 base and J by 0 bases, with 7 bases between. Germline lookup yields CDR1 PRHDT and CDR2 FYEKMQ (reference sequence). The CDR3 is 16 residues long. The CDR3 reads CASSLAGGSYNSPLHF. DNA of the CDR3: TGTGCCAGCAGCTTAGCGGGGGGCTCCTATAATTCACCCCTCCACTTT.